This TCR beta chain emerged from a study of control samples from healthy donors and cancer patients. Repertoires were generated with immunoSEQ multiplex PCR, while TCRdb's copy carries only in-frame clones and drops some. This table has more than 140,000 clones, 75% to 95% appearing once. Sequencing used blood. The receptor was derived from a young man in good health.

The DNA of the CDR3 is TGTGCCAGCAGCTCCGGACGGTTGGGGGTGTATTCACCCCTCCACTTT. Translation: CASSSGRLGVYSPLHF. The V gene is TRBV7-9, the J gene TRBJ1-6; D perhaps matches TRBD1 (5 bases). Trimming took 4 bases from V and 8 from J, leaving 18 bases between them. Germline assignment: CDR1 SEHNR and CDR2 FQNEAQ (reference sequence). This CDR3 has 16 amino acids.